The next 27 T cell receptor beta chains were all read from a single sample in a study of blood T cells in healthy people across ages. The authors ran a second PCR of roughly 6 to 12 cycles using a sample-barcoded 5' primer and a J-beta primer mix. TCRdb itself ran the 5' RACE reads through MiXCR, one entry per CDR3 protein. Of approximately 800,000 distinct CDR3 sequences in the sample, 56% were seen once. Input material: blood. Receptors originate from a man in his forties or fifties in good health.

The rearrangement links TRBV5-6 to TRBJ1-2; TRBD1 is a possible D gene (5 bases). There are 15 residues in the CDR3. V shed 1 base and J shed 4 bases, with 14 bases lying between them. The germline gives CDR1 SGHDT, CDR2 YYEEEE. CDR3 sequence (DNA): TGTGCCAGCAGCTTGACAGGTGATACTATCTATGGCTACACCTTC. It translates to CASSLTGDTIYGYTF.

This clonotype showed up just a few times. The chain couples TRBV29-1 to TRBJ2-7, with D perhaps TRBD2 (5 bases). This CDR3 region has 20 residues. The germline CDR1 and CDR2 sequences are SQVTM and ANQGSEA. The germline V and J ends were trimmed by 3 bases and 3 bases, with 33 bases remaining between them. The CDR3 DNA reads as TGCAGCGTTGAGGTGCCACCAGAATACCCCATAGCTAGCACCGGCTACGAGCAGTACTTC. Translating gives CSVEVPPEYPIASTGYEQYF.

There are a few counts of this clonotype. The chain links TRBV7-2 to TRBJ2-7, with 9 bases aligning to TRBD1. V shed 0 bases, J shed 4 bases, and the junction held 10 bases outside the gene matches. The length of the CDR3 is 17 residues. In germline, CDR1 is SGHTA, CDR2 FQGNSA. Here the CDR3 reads CASSLANLGQGIYEQYF. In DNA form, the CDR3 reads TGTGCCAGCAGCTTAGCCAACTTGGGACAGGGAATATACGAGCAGTACTTC. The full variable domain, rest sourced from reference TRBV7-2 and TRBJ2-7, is GAGVSQSPSNKVTEKGKDVELRCDPISGHTALYWYRQSLGQGLEFLIYFQGNSAPDKSGLPSDRFSAERTGGSVSTLTIQRTQQEDSAVYLCASSLANLGQGIYEQYFGPGTRLTVT.

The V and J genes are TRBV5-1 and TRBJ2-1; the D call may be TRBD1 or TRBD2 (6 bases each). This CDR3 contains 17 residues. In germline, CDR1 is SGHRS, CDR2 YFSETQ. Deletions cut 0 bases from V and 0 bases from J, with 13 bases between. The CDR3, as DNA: TGCGCCAGCAGCTTGGGGCGTGGAGGGGGCTCCTACAATGAGCAGTTCTTC. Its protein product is CASSLGRGGGSYNEQFF. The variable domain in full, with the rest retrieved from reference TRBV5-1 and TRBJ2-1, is KAGVTQTPRYLIKTRGQQVTLSCSPISGHRSVSWYQQTPGQGLQFLFEYFSETQRNKGNFPGRFSGRQFSNSRSEMNVSTLELGDSALYLCASSLGRGGGSYNEQFFGPGTRLTVL.

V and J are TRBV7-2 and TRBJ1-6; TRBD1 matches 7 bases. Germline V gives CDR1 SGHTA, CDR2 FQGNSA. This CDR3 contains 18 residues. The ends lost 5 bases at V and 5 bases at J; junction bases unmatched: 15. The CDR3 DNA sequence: TGTGCCAGCAGCCAAAACTTGGCCACGGGACAGAATAATTCACCCCTCCACTTT. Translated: CASSQNLATGQNNSPLHF.

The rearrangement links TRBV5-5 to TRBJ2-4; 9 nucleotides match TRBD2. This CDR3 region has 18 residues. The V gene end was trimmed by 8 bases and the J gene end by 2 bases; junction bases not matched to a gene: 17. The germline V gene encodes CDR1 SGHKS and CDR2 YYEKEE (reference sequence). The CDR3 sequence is CASSPFGLAGNTKNIQYF. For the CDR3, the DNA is TGTGCCAGTAGTCCATTTGGGCTAGCGGGGAATACCAAAAACATTCAGTACTTC.

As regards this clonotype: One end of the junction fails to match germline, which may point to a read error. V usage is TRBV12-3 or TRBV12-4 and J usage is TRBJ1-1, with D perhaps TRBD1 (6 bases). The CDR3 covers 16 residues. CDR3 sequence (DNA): TGTGTCAGCAGTTTCCCAAGCCAGGGGATGAACACTGAAGCTTTCTTT. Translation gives CVSSFPSQGMNTEAFF.

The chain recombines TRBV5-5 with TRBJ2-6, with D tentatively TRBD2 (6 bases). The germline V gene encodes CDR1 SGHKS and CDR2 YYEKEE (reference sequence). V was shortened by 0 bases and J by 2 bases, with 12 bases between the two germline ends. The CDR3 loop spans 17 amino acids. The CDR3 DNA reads TGTGCCAGCAGCTTGGCGTGGGCGGGAACTGGGGCCAACGTCCTGACTTTC. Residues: CASSLAWAGTGANVLTF.

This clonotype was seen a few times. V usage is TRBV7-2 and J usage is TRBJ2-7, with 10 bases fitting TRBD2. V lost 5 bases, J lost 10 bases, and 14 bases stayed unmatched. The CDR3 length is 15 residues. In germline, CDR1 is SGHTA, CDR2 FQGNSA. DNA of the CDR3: TGTGCCAGCAGCCCGGCTAGCGGGGGTCCTGCGGGCCAGTACTTC. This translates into CASSPASGGPAGQYF.

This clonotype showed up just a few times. The CDR3, as DNA: TGTGCCAGCAGTTACCGGACAGGCCCCTGGTCTGAAGCTTTCTTT. Its protein is CASSYRTGPWSEAFF. V and J are TRBV27 and TRBJ1-1; 7 bases align to TRBD1. The CDR3 runs 15 residues. J lost 6 bases, V lost 4 bases, and 11 bases had no gene match. Germline V gene lookup returns CDR1 MNHEY and CDR2 SMNVEV (reference sequence).

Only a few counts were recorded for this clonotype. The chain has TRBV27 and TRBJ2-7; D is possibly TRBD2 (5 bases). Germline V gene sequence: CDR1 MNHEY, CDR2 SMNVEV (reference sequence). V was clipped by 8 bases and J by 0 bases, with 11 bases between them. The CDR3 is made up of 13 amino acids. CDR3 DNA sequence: TGTGCCAGCCGGACTCGAAACTCCTACGAGCAGTACTTC. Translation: CASRTRNSYEQYF.

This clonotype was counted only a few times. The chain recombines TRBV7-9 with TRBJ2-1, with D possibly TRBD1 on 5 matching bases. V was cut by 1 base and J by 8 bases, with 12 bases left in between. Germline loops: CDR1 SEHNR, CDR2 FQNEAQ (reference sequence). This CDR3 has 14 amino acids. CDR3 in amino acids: CASSLVGIGDEQFF. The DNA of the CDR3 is TGTGCCAGCAGCTTAGTAGGTATAGGGGATGAGCAGTTCTTC.

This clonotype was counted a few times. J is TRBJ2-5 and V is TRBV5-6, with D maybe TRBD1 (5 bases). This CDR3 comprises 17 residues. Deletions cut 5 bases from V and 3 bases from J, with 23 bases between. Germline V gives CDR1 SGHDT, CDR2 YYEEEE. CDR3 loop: CASSRTLGTGKEETQYF. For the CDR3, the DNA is TGTGCCAGCAGTCGGACCCTGGGCACAGGTAAAGAAGAGACCCAGTACTTC.

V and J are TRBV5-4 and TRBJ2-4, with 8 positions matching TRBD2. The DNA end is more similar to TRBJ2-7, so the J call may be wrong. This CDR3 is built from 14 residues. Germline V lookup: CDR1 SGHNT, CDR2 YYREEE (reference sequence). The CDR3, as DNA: TGTGCCAGCAGCTTAGCGGGAGCGCCCTACGAGCAGTACTTC. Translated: CASSLAGAPYEQYF.

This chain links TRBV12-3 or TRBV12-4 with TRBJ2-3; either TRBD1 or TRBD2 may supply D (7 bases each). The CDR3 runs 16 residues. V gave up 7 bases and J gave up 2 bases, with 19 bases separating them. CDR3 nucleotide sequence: TGTGCCAGCACCAAACAGGGGAGGGCGAACACAGATACGCAGTATTTT. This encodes CASTKQGRANTDTQYF.

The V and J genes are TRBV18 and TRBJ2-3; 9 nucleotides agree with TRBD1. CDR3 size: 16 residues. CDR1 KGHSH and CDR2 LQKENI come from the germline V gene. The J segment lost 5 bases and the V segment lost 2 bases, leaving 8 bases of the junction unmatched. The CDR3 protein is CASSPAIQGARDTQYF. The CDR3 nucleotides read TGTGCCAGCTCACCAGCCATACAGGGGGCGAGAGATACGCAGTATTTT.

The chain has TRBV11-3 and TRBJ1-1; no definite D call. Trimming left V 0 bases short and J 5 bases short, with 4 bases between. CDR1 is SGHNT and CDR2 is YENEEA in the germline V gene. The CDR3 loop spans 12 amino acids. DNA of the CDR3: TGTGCCAGCAGCTTAGACCCTACTGAAGCTTTCTTT. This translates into CASSLDPTEAFF.

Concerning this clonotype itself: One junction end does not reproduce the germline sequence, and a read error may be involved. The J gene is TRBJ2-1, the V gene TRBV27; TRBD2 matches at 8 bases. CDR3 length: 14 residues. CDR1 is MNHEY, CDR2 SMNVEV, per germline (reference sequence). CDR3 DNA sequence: TGTGCCTGCAGTTCGGGTAGCGGGACTCGTGAGCAGTTCTTC. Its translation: CACSSGSGTREQFF.

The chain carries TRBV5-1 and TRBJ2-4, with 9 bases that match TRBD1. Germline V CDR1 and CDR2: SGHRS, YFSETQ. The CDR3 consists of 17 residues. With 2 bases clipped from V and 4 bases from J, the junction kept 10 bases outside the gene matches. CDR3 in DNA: TGCGCCAGCAGCTTTATGGGCTTAGGACAGGGGAAAAACATTCAGTACTTC. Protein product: CASSFMGLGQGKNIQYF. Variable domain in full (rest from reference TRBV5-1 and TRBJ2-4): KAGVTQTPRYLIKTRGQQVTLSCSPISGHRSVSWYQQTPGQGLQFLFEYFSETQRNKGNFPGRFSGRQFSNSRSEMNVSTLELGDSALYLCASSFMGLGQGKNIQYFGAGTRLSVL.

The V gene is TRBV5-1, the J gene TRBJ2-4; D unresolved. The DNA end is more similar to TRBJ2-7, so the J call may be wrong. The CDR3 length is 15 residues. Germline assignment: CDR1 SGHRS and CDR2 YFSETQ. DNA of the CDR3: TGCGCCAGCAGCTTGAGCACGAACCCCTCCTACGAGCAGTACTTC. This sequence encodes CASSLSTNPSYEQYF.

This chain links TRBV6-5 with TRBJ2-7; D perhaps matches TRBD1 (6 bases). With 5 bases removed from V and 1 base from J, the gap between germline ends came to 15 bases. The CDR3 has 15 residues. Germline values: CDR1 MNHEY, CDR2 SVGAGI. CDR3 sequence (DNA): TGTGCCAGCAGTCCCCCTCTGGGGGCATCCTACGAGCAGTACTTC. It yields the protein CASSPPLGASYEQYF.

CDR3 nucleotide sequence: TGTGCCAGCAACCCCGGGACAGGGGATTCCTACGAGCAGTACTTC. Protein: CASNPGTGDSYEQYF. The genes are TRBV6-5 and TRBJ2-7; TRBD1 agrees at 10 bases. This CDR3 spans 15 amino acids. Germline loops: CDR1 MNHEY, CDR2 SVGAGI. V lost 7 bases and J lost 1; bases outside the gene matches: 7.

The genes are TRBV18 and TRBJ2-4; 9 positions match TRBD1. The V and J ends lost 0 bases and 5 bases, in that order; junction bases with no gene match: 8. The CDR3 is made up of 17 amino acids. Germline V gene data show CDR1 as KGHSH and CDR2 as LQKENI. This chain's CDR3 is CASSPPTQQGAQNIQYF. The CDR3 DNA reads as TGTGCCAGCTCACCACCTACCCAACAGGGGGCTCAAAACATTCAGTACTTC.

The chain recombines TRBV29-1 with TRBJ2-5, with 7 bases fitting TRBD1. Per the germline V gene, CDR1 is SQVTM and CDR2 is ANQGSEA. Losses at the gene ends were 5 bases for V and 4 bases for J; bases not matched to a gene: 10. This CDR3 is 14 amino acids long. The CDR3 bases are TGCAGCGTTCATCGAGGGGGCGCGGGAGAGACCCAGTACTTC. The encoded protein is CSVHRGGAGETQYF. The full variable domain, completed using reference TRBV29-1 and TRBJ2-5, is SAVISQKPSRDICQRGTSLTIQCQVDSQVTMMFWYRQQPGQSLTLIATANQGSEATYESGFVIDKFPISRPNLTFSTLTVSNMSPEDSSIYLCSVHRGGAGETQYFGPGTRLLVL.

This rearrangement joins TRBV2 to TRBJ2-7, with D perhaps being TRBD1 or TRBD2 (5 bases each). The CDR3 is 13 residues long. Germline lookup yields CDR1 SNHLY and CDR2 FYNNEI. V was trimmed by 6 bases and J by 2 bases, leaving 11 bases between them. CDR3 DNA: TGTGCCAGCAGGGGGGACGGTACCTACGAGCAGTACTTC. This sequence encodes CASRGDGTYEQYF.

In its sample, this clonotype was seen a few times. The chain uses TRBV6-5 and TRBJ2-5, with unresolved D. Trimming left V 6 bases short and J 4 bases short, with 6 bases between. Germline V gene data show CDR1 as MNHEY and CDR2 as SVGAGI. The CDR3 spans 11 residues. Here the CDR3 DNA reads TGTGCCAGCAGGACCAGAGAGACCCAGTACTTC. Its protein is CASRTRETQYF.

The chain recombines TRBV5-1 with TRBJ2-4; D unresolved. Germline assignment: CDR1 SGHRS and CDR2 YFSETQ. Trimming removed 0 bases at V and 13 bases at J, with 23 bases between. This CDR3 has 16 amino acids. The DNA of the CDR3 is TGCGCCAGCAGCTTGGGCCTAGTATCTCCGATCGATTGGCAGTACTTC. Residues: CASSLGLVSPIDWQYF.